Each of the 25 T cell receptor beta chains below was sequenced from the same sample in a study of Ad26.COV2.S vaccination and SARS-CoV-2 variants. The treatment: 15 to 20 received Ad26.COV2.S at low or high dose, single or two shots; a few received placebo; per-sample allocation not given. The study sampled participants on day 63 after the first vaccine or placebo injection. Sequencing used immunoSEQ multiplex PCR; TCRdb keeps in-frame clones, though not all of them. The top ten hold roughly 13% of the sample, which has roughly 510,000 clones, around 85% seen once. The starting material was peripheral blood, obtained in a trial of Ad26.COV2.S vaccine versus placebo. The origin of the receptors is a person between 18 and 60 years old who received the Ad26.COV2.S COVID-19 vaccine or a placebo.

This chain joins TRBV2 and TRBJ1-1; 7 bases are a match to TRBD1. Germline CDR1 SNHLY, CDR2 FYNNEI. V gave up 4 bases and J gave up 5 bases; unmatched junction bases: 1. The CDR3 contains 12 residues. The CDR3 DNA is TGTGCCAGCAGTGGACAGGGAACTGAAGCTTTCTTT. Translated, it gives CASSGQGTEAFF. The variable domain in full, completed from reference TRBV2 and TRBJ1-1, reads EPEVTQTPSHQVTQMGQEVILRCVPISNHLYFYWYRQILGQKVEFLVSFYNNEISEKSEIFDDQFSVERPDGSNFTLKIRSTKLEDSAMYFCASSGQGTEAFFGQGTRLTVV.

Only a few counts were recorded for this clone. Its ends do not fully match the called genes, so a read error is possible. The V and J genes are TRBV28 and TRBJ1-1; a weak D match, TRBD1 (5 bases). There are 13 residues in the CDR3. Germline CDR1 is MDHEN and CDR2 is SYDVKM. The CDR3 region has the DNA TGCATCACGCGGCGGGGGAGAAACACTGAAGCTTTCTTT. This translates into CITRRGRNTEAFF.

V usage is TRBV10-3 and J usage is TRBJ2-7, with a tentative D call TRBD2 (6 bases). Trimming cost V 0 bases and J 0 bases, with 9 bases left between them. The CDR3 has 15 residues. CDR1 ENHRY and CDR2 SYGVKD come from the germline V gene. CDR3 residues: CAISESLGSSYEQYF. DNA for the CDR3: TGTGCCATCAGTGAGTCCCTCGGGAGCTCCTACGAGCAGTACTTC.

The chain recombines TRBV21-1 with TRBJ2-7; the listed D gene, TRBD1, was not tested against the DNA. TRBV21-1 is an annotated pseudogene. There are 19 residues in the CDR3. The CDR3 DNA sequence: TGTGCCAGCAGCAATATGAGTCGAGGGGGACAAACGCGCTCCTACGAGCAGTACTTC. This codes for CASSNMSRGGQTRSYEQYF.

The J gene is TRBJ1-2, the V gene TRBV24-1, with D unresolved. CDR3 length: 13 amino acids. Trimming left V 9 bases short and J 8 bases short, with 18 bases between. The V gene's germline CDR1 is KGHDR and CDR2 SFDVKD. CDR3 amino acids: CATSHSLMGGYTF. CDR3 DNA sequence: TGTGCCACCTCCCATTCCTTGATGGGAGGCTACACCTTC.

The chain links TRBV11-3 to TRBJ2-5; 11 bases agree with TRBD2. The V and J ends lost 4 bases and 0 bases, in that order; junction bases with no gene match: 16. This CDR3 region has 20 residues. CDR1 and CDR2 from the germline V gene are SGHNT and YENEEA. The CDR3 spells CASSSDMGLAETDDQETQYF. The CDR3 DNA follows: TGTGCCAGCAGCTCAGATATGGGACTAGCGGAGACAGACGACCAAGAGACCCAGTACTTC.

DNA for the CDR3: TGTGCCAGCAGCTTAGCTCCAGGGGTTCAGCCCCAGCATTTT. It specifies CASSLAPGVQPQHF. The rearrangement links TRBV7-8 to TRBJ1-5, with D maybe TRBD1 (6 bases). Germline V gives CDR1 SGHVS, CDR2 FQNEAQ. V dropped 0 bases and J dropped 6 bases, with 9 bases sitting between them. This CDR3 is 14 amino acids long.

This clone has just a few counts. The V and J genes are TRBV6-5 and TRBJ2-5; D is unresolved. The CDR3 covers 13 residues. V was trimmed by 6 bases and J by 5 bases, leaving 13 bases between them. CDR1 is MNHEY and CDR2 is SVGAGI in the germline V gene. CDR3 DNA: TGTGCCAGCAGCCCCCAGGTGGGGGAGACCCAGTACTTC. Its translation: CASSPQVGETQYF.

The table lists this clone with a few counts. The sample holds other DNA sequences that translate to the same CDR3. The chain carries TRBV28 and TRBJ2-1; D is unclear. Trimming took off 3 bases at V and 7 bases at J, with 10 bases between the two ends. The germline CDR1 and CDR2 sequences are MDHEN and SYDVKM. CDR3 length: 13 amino acids. The CDR3 protein is CASSFRPDNEQFF. The CDR3, as DNA: TGTGCCAGCAGTTTTAGACCAGATAATGAGCAGTTCTTC.

This clone occurred once. The CDR3 bases are TGTGCCAGCAGACCCAGACAGGCATCCTACAATGAGCAGTTCTTC. This sequence encodes CASRPRQASYNEQFF. This chain connects TRBV7-8 to TRBJ2-1; a weak D match, TRBD1 (6 bases). The CDR3 length is 15 residues. Trimming stripped 6 bases from V and 1 base from J, with 13 bases between. Germline V gene sequence: CDR1 SGHVS, CDR2 FQNEAQ.

CDR3 protein: CASSIDRRGVGGTFF. CDR3 coding DNA: TGTGCCAGTAGTATAGATCGGCGGGGGGTAGGGGGAACCTTCTTT. The chain combines TRBV19 with TRBJ1-1, with D maybe TRBD1 (6 bases). Trimming left V 0 bases short and J 14 bases short, with 22 bases between. Germline V gene data show CDR1 as LNHDA and CDR2 as SQIVND (reference sequence). This CDR3 is built from 15 residues. Variable domain in full (rest from reference TRBV19 and TRBJ1-1): DGGITQSPKYLFRKEGQNVTLSCEQNLNHDAMYWYRQDPGQGLRLIYYSQIVNDFQKGDIAEGYSVSREKKESFPLTVTSAQKNPTAFYLCASSIDRRGVGGTFFGQGTRLTVV.

This clone showed up just once. V usage is TRBV9 and J usage is TRBJ2-2; 7 nucleotides align to TRBD1. The CDR3 covers 17 residues. The V gene's germline CDR1 is SGDLS and CDR2 YYNGEE. V lost 4 bases, J lost 1 base, and 10 bases stayed unmatched. The CDR3 DNA follows: TGTGCCAGCAGCTTACAGGGGCTAACCTTGAACACCGGGGAGCTGTTTTTT. Translation: CASSLQGLTLNTGELFF.

In its sample, this clone was seen a few times. For the CDR3, the DNA is TGTGCCAGCTCACCACCTCAGGGGTACCAAGAGACCCAGTACTTC. Amino acid sequence: CASSPPQGYQETQYF. The V and J genes are TRBV18 and TRBJ2-5, with D possibly being TRBD1 (6 bases). The CDR3 covers 15 residues. Trimming removed 0 bases at V and 0 bases at J, with 8 bases between. CDR1 is KGHSH, CDR2 LQKENI, per germline.

The gene calls are TRBV21-1 and TRBJ1-2; the table's D call, TRBD1, has no DNA check behind it. TRBV21-1 is termed a pseudogene. This CDR3 comprises 18 residues. The CDR3 reads CASSIGTGSALYYYGYTF. CDR3 bases: TGTGCCAGCAGCATTGGTACAGGGTCGGCCCTTTATTACTATGGCTACACCTTC.

The chain joins TRBV14 to TRBJ2-7; 9 nucleotides line up with TRBD1. This CDR3 has 16 residues. Germline CDR1 SGHDN, CDR2 FVKESK. V trimming: 1 base; J trimming: 4 bases; junction bases outside the gene matches: 8. DNA for the CDR3: TGTGCCAGCAGCCAAGGAACAGGGGGCTGGGATTACGAGCAGTACTTC. Its translation is CASSQGTGGWDYEQYF.

The J gene is TRBJ1-1, the V gene TRBV23-1; 8 bases line up with TRBD1. TRBV23-1 is noted as an ORF with a role that remains uncertain. The length of the CDR3 is 16 residues. Germline trimming cut 0 bases from V and 6 bases from J; bases unmatched to any gene: 9. The CDR3 loop reads CASSQSVRDRSPEAFF. The DNA for the CDR3 is TGCGCCAGCAGTCAATCGGTTCGGGACAGGTCGCCTGAAGCTTTCTTT.

The CDR3 here is CSVATGSGYEQYF. CDR3 nucleotides: TGCAGCGTTGCGACAGGGAGCGGGTACGAGCAGTACTTC. The rearrangement joins TRBV29-1 to TRBJ2-7; D perhaps matches TRBD1 (7 bases). The CDR3 runs 13 residues. Germline CDR1 is SQVTM and CDR2 is ANQGSEA. The V gene lost 4 bases and the J gene lost 4 bases, with 14 bases spanning the gap.

The chain combines TRBV19 with TRBJ2-6; 8 nucleotides align to TRBD1. Trimming cost V 5 bases and J 3 bases; bases outside gene matches: 9. The length of the CDR3 is 17 residues. Germline V lookup: CDR1 LNHDA, CDR2 SQIVND (reference sequence). The CDR3 here is CASSPRGGTGGANVLTF. CDR3 DNA sequence: TGTGCCAGTAGTCCCCGTGGCGGGACAGGTGGGGCCAACGTCCTGACTTTC.

The CDR3 sequence: CSASPRDWSYEQYF. CDR3 DNA sequence: TGCAGTGCTAGTCCCCGGGACTGGAGCTACGAGCAGTACTTC. This rearrangement joins TRBV20-1 to TRBJ2-7; D perhaps matches TRBD2 (6 bases). From germline, CDR1 is DFQATT and CDR2 SNEGSKA (reference sequence). The germline V and J ends were trimmed by 3 bases and 3 bases, with 15 bases remaining between them. The length of the CDR3 is 14 residues.

The chain is built from TRBV19 and TRBJ1-4; D ambiguous. Between the trimmed V and J ends, which lost 5 bases and 6 bases, there was a span of 13 bases. This CDR3 has 14 residues. Germline CDR1 reads LNHDA; CDR2 reads SQIVND (reference sequence). This CDR3 is CASSWSGADEKLFF. The CDR3 DNA follows: TGTGCCAGTAGTTGGTCGGGAGCCGATGAAAAACTGTTTTTT.

The chain uses TRBV7-9 and TRBJ1-2; no definite D call. The CDR3 loop spans 14 amino acids. V lost 3 bases and J lost 5, with 13 bases in between. Per the germline V gene, CDR1 is SEHNR and CDR2 is FQNEAQ (reference sequence). This CDR3 reads CASSFRTDVYGYTF. The CDR3 DNA reads as TGTGCCAGCAGCTTCAGGACGGACGTATATGGCTACACCTTC.

V gene TRBV7-3 combines with J gene TRBJ1-1, with D tentatively TRBD1 (5 bases). Germline V gives CDR1 SGHTA, CDR2 FQGTGA. The CDR3 contains 14 residues. The V gene lost 0 bases and the J gene lost 0 bases, with 5 bases spanning the gap. The CDR3 protein is CASSLTGVNTEAFF. The DNA for the CDR3 is TGTGCCAGCAGCTTAACAGGGGTGAACACTGAAGCTTTCTTT.

The rearrangement links TRBV18 to TRBJ1-2, with no clear D. The V end lost 5 bases, the J end lost 5 bases, and 12 bases lay between the germline ends. Germline-derived CDR1 and CDR2 are KGHSH and LQKENI. There are 13 residues in the CDR3. DNA for the CDR3: TGTGCCAGCTCATTCCGAGCAAAGTATGGCTACACCTTC. As protein: CASSFRAKYGYTF.

The rearrangement joins TRBV28 to TRBJ1-2; a possible D gene is TRBD1 (5 bases). Trimming removed 7 bases from V and 4 bases from J, with 16 bases in between. In germline, CDR1 is MDHEN, CDR2 SYDVKM. The CDR3 extends over 14 amino acids. The CDR3 nucleotides are TGTGCCAGCACAAACCCGGGGGTCCCCTATGGCTACACCTTC. Amino acid sequence: CASTNPGVPYGYTF.

This chain uses TRBV7-2 with TRBJ1-3; D ambiguous. Germline CDR1 reads SGHTA; CDR2 reads FQGNSA. The CDR3 has 14 amino acids. V was cut by 5 bases and J by 0 bases, with 8 bases left in between. The DNA of the CDR3 is TGTGCCAGCAGCCCCGGACTCTCTGGAAACACCATATATTTT. Protein sequence: CASSPGLSGNTIYF.